A single sample is the source of the 7 T cell receptor beta chains below, sequenced in a study of blood T cell repertoires in COVID-19 (dated by TCRdb to the early 2020s). Libraries were prepared through the immunoSEQ multiplex PCR assay. The immuneACCESS repertoire file appears here via TCRdb, limited to in-frame rearrangements. These files lack a portion of the clones; in checked studies, under half of the deficit traces to unresolved V genes, and the cause of the others is not known. The sample profile shows 200,000 to 300,000 clones; around 89% of them were found once. The ten largest clones capture about 2.5% of the sample. Source material: PBMCs or T cells enriched from blood (not recorded which). These receptors originate from a woman between 40 and 50 years old with acute COVID-19.

V gene TRBV27 combines with J gene TRBJ2-1; D not resolved. CDR3 length: 15 residues. V lost 6 bases and J lost 0, with 12 bases in between. From germline, CDR1 is MNHEY and CDR2 SMNVEV (reference sequence). Here the CDR3 DNA reads TGTGCCAGCAGATCTATCCTGAGCTCCTACAATGAGCAGTTCTTC. Translating gives CASRSILSSYNEQFF.

The J gene is TRBJ1-2, the V gene TRBV7-2; no firm D call. V was shortened by 5 bases and J by 5 bases, with 12 bases between the two germline ends. This CDR3 comprises 13 residues. Germline CDR1 SGHTA, CDR2 FQGNSA. This CDR3 reads CASSRGELYGYTF. As DNA, the CDR3 is TGTGCCAGCAGCCGCGGGGAGTTATATGGCTACACCTTC.

The genes are TRBV3-1 (or the pseudogene TRBV3-2) and TRBJ2-2, with 10 positions matching TRBD1. The CDR3 contains 16 residues. Trimming removed 4 bases from V and 4 bases from J; junction bases left unmatched: 6. CDR1 LGHDT and CDR2 YNNKEL come from the germline V gene (reference sequence). CDR3 nucleotide sequence: TGTGCCAGCAGCCGACAGGGGGCGCTGACCACCGGGGAGCTGTTTTTT. Translation: CASSRQGALTTGELFF.

V usage is TRBV18 and J usage is TRBJ2-3; 11 nucleotides line up with TRBD2. Germline trimming cut 1 base from V and 2 bases from J; bases unmatched to any gene: 5. This CDR3 has 17 amino acids. Germline values: CDR1 KGHSH, CDR2 LQKENI. CDR3 amino acids: CASSPLPGLADTDTQYF. The CDR3 coding sequence is TGTGCCAGCTCACCACTCCCGGGACTAGCGGACACAGATACGCAGTATTTT.

The gene calls are TRBV5-4 and TRBJ2-7; 12 bases are a match to TRBD2. Trimming cost V 4 bases and J 5 bases; bases outside gene matches: 7. Germline V gene sequence: CDR1 SGHNT, CDR2 YYREEE (reference sequence). The CDR3 has 15 residues. The CDR3, as DNA: TGTGCCAGCAGCGCAACTAGCGGGGGGCGGAACGAGCAGTACTTC. Protein product: CASSATSGGRNEQYF.

This clone was counted a single time. The V call is TRBV6-6, the J call TRBJ1-4, with 9 bases matching TRBD1. CDR3 length equals 15 residues. Trimming cost V 1 base and J 5 bases; bases outside gene matches: 2. Per the germline V gene, CDR1 is MNHNY and CDR2 is SVGAGI (reference sequence). The CDR3 nucleotides read TGTGCCAGCAGTTACTTCGGGACAGGGAATGAAAAACTGTTTTTT. This encodes CASSYFGTGNEKLFF.

The CDR3 DNA is TGTGCCAGCAGCTTCCTAGCGGGGGGGCTCACCGGGGAGCTGTTTTTT. Translation gives CASSFLAGGLTGELFF. This chain joins TRBV5-5 and TRBJ2-2, with 12 positions matching TRBD2. The junction had 3 bases not matched to a gene; V was cut back by 2 bases and J by 4 bases. There are 16 residues in the CDR3. Per germline, CDR1 SGHKS and CDR2 YYEKEE (reference sequence).